Listed below are T cell receptor beta chains from one sample, sequenced in a study of Ad26.COV2.S vaccination and SARS-CoV-2 variants. Only in-frame clones appear in the TCRdb table, and some are missing; sequencing was by immunoSEQ multiplex PCR. In the table there are over 85,000 clones, under 90% of which are singletons. The specimen comprised peripheral blood, sampled after recovery from COVID-19. The source of these receptors is a human donor who had recovered from COVID-19. The conserved cysteine and the conserved F or W are not part of the CDR3 here. The order of the fields is CDR3 protein, V gene.

CDR3: ASSAIQGANTGELF
V: TRBV18

CDR3: ASSSDTSYEQY
V: TRBV6-5

CDR3: ASRGYRGGNQPQH
V: TRBV2

CDR3: ASSYSKARGQRYNEQF
V: TRBV6-2/TRBV6-3

CDR3: ASSQFSGNTEAF
V: TRBV3-1/TRBV3-2

CDR3: ASSYQLNTEAF
V: TRBV7-3

CDR3: ASSYSRNTEAF
V: TRBV6-5

CDR3: ASSLGLALEQY
V: TRBV7-2

CDR3: ASRANSSSKAPLH
V: TRBV2

CDR3: ASSKGREGYGYT
V: TRBV7-3

CDR3: ASSVQHQSEAF
V: TRBV7-6

CDR3: ASRHALGGIKTQY
V: TRBV28

CDR3: ASSLQGSNTEAF
V: TRBV7-3

CDR3: ASSQVRQNYGYT
V: TRBV4-1

CDR3: ASSSGTGHEKLF
V: TRBV5-1

CDR3: ASSTLAGQYNEQF
V: TRBV19

CDR3: ASSFLSSGSTDTQY
V: TRBV5-8

CDR3: ASSPARGSVSREQY
V: TRBV5-4

CDR3: ASSTGQGNTGELF
V: TRBV19

CDR3: ASSHPGNTIY
V: TRBV18

CDR3: ASSYYYGYT
V: TRBV12-3/TRBV12-4

CDR3: ASSLGRKREGGTDTQY
V: TRBV13

CDR3: ASSLEYRRGYT
V: TRBV7-2

CDR3: ASSSERDYNEQF
V: TRBV7-9

CDR3: ASNGQGGYNEQF
V: TRBV2

CDR3: ASSDTGAKNIQY
V: TRBV10-1

CDR3: ATSDRTANQPQH
V: TRBV24-1

CDR3: ASSGLADKETQY
V: TRBV2

CDR3: ASSFSGRADYEQF
V: TRBV11-2

CDR3: ASSPYPVPGANVLT
V: TRBV7-3

CDR3: ASSLGPVNTEAF
V: TRBV5-6

CDR3: ASSGYSPQETQY
V: TRBV2

CDR3: ASSNMAGANVLT
V: TRBV27

CDR3: ASRRGDEQY
V: TRBV27

CDR3: ASSLNSGSSYEQY
V: TRBV7-3

CDR3: ASSYAGYQDTQY
V: TRBV6-2/TRBV6-3

CDR3: ATSDVGRQQF
V: TRBV24-1

CDR3: ASSVSGSTDTQY
V: TRBV2

CDR3: ASSSDARQLNYGYT
V: TRBV11-2

CDR3: ASSLPGQDNEQY
V: TRBV6-6

CDR3: ASSFGSNTGELF
V: TRBV5-1

CDR3: ASSQSTGAGYGYT
V: TRBV4-1

CDR3: ASSQSDFAGQY
V: TRBV6-2/TRBV6-3

CDR3: ASSFLLAGGNTEAF
V: TRBV27

CDR3: ASKDGRVHNEQF
V: TRBV11-3

CDR3: ASSAPRQNNEQF
V: TRBV9